This entry describes one T cell receptor beta chain. The clone's antigen remains unknown. Base qualities are not at hand, and no much larger clone is one base apart. The record originates from a study of blood T cell repertoires in COVID-19 (dated by TCRdb to 2020 to 2022). With regard to the full study: Samples covering the acute and convalescent phases of COVID-19 were provided by collaborators in the United States, Italy and Spain. The prospective study material was composed of cDNA or gDNA derived from T cells, B-cell-depleted T cells, or PBMCs. Deeply sampled blood TCRbeta repertoires from subjects exposed to, actively infected with, or recovered from COVID-19 were included in the dataset. The repertoires were made available in a free public database intended to serve as a resource for research on the immune response to SARS-CoV-2. Samples were obtained from the ongoing ImmuneRACE study (first 160 participants) and from about 1,300 subjects provided by 6 global collaborators. Nearly every sample came with metadata listing a de-identified subject ID, COVID-19 status, age in years and sex. HLA class I and class II types, where available, came from metadata supplied by the sample provider rather than from assay-based typing.

The immunoSEQ Assay, a bias-controlled multiplex PCR, was used to amplify TCRbeta CDR3 regions from genomic DNA. The authors' analysis ran thus. Within the assay, amplification of reference gene primers was used to estimate how many nucleated cells each sample contained. To quantify the absolute abundance of each unique TCRbeta CDR3 rearrangement, sequence reads were collapsed and filtered. For each sample, productive Simpson clonality was calculated as the square root of Simpson's diversity index across productive rearrangements. Held by TCRdb, this immuneACCESS table contains in-frame sequences only and omits some clones. Under half of the omission traces to an unresolved V gene where checked; the cause of the rest is unknown. The V and J calls and the clone size are those of that table, but D and trimming were determined from the DNA. The table for this sample lists more than 150,000 clones; around 81% of them were counted only once. The ten most abundant clones make up more than 10% of the sample.

One collaborating source in Seattle enrolled patients during active infection and followed them longitudinally through the course of disease. Collaborating institutions collected whole blood in K2EDTA tubes following their own protocols. Collaborator samples were shipped for TCRbeta analysis as frozen whole blood, isolated PBMCs, or DNA extracted from either sample type. The V end loses 6 bases and the J end loses 5 bases, and a stretch of 11 bases separates them. The CDR3, cysteine through phenylalanine, is 13 amino acids long. The kept DNA is CDR3 alone, 39 bases in frame from the first base. CDR1 SEHNR and CDR2 FQNEAQ were looked up in the germline V gene (reference sequence). Results and caveats for the whole study, not just this receptor: Clinical and demographic metadata were provided uncurated, with the amount varying by source and participant.

Recombination connected TRBV7-9 to TRBJ2-4, and TRBD1 may be the D gene, going by 6 matching bases. Input material: peripheral blood. The source of this sequence is a woman of 80 years or more with COVID-19, enrolled during active disease. The DNA sequence reads TGTGCCAGCAGAACAGGGACGCAAAACATTCAGTACTTC. This codes for CASRTGTQNIQYF.